A selection of T cell receptor beta chains follows, all from one sample in a study of blood T cell repertoires in COVID-19. The data were produced by immunoSEQ multiplex PCR, yet TCRdb's version contains in-frame clones alone and is incomplete. The sample includes about 200,000 clones, around 84% of them seen just once. The sample comprised peripheral blood. These TCRs come from a human donor in a cohort sampled during active COVID-19. The CDR3 runs from the conserved cysteine through the conserved F or W. A D gene is named only where the DNA matches it firmly. Size is stated for part of the rows, as once, few or many counts, or as a class when the clone is expanded.

TRBV6-6	NA	TRBD2	TRBJ2-3	CASSPSGRADTQYF	TGTGCCAGCAGCCCTAGCGGGAGGGCAGATACGCAGTATTTT
TRBV19	NA	TRBD2	TRBJ2-2	CASSIALADGELFF	TGTGCCAGTAGTATTGCGCTAGCGGACGGGGAGCTGTTTTTT
TRBV5-1	NA	TRBD1	TRBJ2-1	CASSRTGARDNEQFF	TGCGCCAGCAGCCGAACAGGGGCGCGGGACAATGAGCAGTTCTTC
TRBV4-2	NA	TRBD2	TRBJ2-7	CASSQEGLAGVGEQYF	TGTGCCAGCAGCCAAGAGGGTCTAGCGGGAGTGGGGGAGCAGTACTTC
TRBV7-9	NA	NA	TRBJ2-7	CASNLRGANEQYF	TGTGCCAGCAACTTACGGGGGGCCAACGAGCAGTACTTC
TRBV6-5	NA	TRBD1	TRBJ1-3	CASRMDRSLGNTIYF	TGTGCCAGCAGGATGGACAGGTCCCTTGGAAACACCATATATTTT
TRBV2	many	TRBD2	TRBJ2-7	CATSGLAGAYEQYF	TGTGCCACATCTGGGCTAGCGGGAGCCTACGAGCAGTACTTC
TRBV7-2	once	NA	TRBJ1-2	CASSLGSGTNYGYTF	TGTGCCAGCAGCTTGGGCTCGGGAACTAACTATGGCTACACCTTC
TRBV6-5	NA	NA	TRBJ1-6	CASSYRGSYNSPLHF	TGTGCCAGCAGTTACCGCGGCTCCTATAATTCACCCCTCCACTTT
TRBV11-3	NA	TRBD1	TRBJ2-1	CASSLETGDSHNEQFF	TGTGCCAGCAGCTTAGAGACAGGGGATTCCCACAATGAGCAGTTCTTC
TRBV30	NA	NA	TRBJ1-5	CAWSVGRGHQPQHF	TGTGCCTGGAGTGTTGGCAGGGGCCATCAGCCCCAGCATTTT
TRBV30	NA	NA	TRBJ2-2	CAWRRISPSTGELFF	TGTGCCTGGAGGCGGATCTCCCCCTCGACCGGGGAGCTGTTTTTT
TRBV19	NA	TRBD1	TRBJ1-5	CASRGQGRNQPQHF	TGTGCCAGTAGGGGACAGGGACGAAATCAGCCCCAGCATTTT
TRBV5-1	NA	TRBD2	TRBJ2-2	CASSLARAGGAAGELFF	TGCGCCAGCAGCTTGGCCAGAGCGGGGGGCGCAGCCGGGGAGCTGTTTTTT
TRBV10-1	NA	NA	TRBJ2-1	CASSAPGSNEQFF	TGCGCCAGCAGTGCACCCGGGTCGAATGAGCAGTTCTTC
TRBV7-9	NA	NA	TRBJ1-1	CASSLARDALGTEAFF	TGTGCCAGCAGCTTAGCGCGGGACGCGCTGGGAACTGAAGCTTTCTTT
TRBV5-4	NA	NA	TRBJ2-3	CASSLVGTEADTQYF	TGTGCCAGCAGCTTGGTGGGGACTGAGGCAGATACGCAGTATTTT
TRBV7-9	NA	NA	TRBJ2-3	CASSLVARTDTQYF	TGTGCCAGCAGCTTAGTAGCGAGGACAGATACGCAGTATTTT
TRBV29-1	NA	TRBD2	TRBJ2-3	CSAGTITTDTQYF	TGCAGCGCCGGGACTATCACCACAGATACGCAGTATTTT
TRBV27	NA	TRBD1	TRBJ2-7	CASSWDRASEQYF	TGTGCCAGCAGTTGGGACAGGGCCTCCGAGCAGTACTTC
TRBV11-2	NA	TRBD2	TRBJ2-7	CASSLTGTSGSYEQYF	TGTGCCAGCAGCTTGACCGGGACTAGCGGATCCTACGAGCAGTACTTC
TRBV7-8	once	TRBD1	TRBJ1-6	CASSPQGQGSSPLHF	TGTGCCAGCAGCCCCCAGGGACAGGGGTCCTCACCCCTCCACTTT
TRBV28	NA	NA	TRBJ2-1	CASHSPTGNVNEQFF	TGTGCCAGCCACTCCCCCACAGGGAATGTTAATGAGCAGTTCTTC
TRBV19	NA	TRBD1	TRBJ2-5	CASSIPGTGCQETQYF	TGTGCCAGTAGTATCCCCGGGACAGGGTGCCAAGAGACCCAGTACTTC
TRBV7-8	NA	NA	TRBJ2-7	CASTESAGVSYEQYF	TGTGCCAGCACCGAGTCTGCAGGTGTCTCCTACGAGCAGTACTTC
TRBV19	NA	TRBD1	TRBJ2-1	CASSMTGSYNEQFF	TGTGCCAGTAGTATGACAGGGTCCTACAATGAGCAGTTCTTC
TRBV27	NA	TRBD2	TRBJ2-1	CASSLASGSRYNEQFF	TGTGCCAGCAGTCTCGCTAGCGGGAGTCGCTACAATGAGCAGTTCTTC
TRBV5-1	NA	TRBD2	TRBJ2-7	CASSLARTSGGPYEQYF	TGCGCCAGCAGCTTGGCCCGAACTAGCGGGGGTCCCTACGAGCAGTACTTC
TRBV27	NA	NA	TRBJ1-5	CASSFTGYNQPQHF	TGTGCCAGCAGTTTCACAGGGTACAATCAGCCCCAGCATTTT
TRBV21-1	NA	NA	TRBJ2-2	CASTLGTPNTGELFF	TGTGCCAGCACCCTCGGGACACCCAACACCGGGGAGCTGTTTTTT
TRBV28	NA	NA	TRBJ2-7	CASSLTGREQYF	TGTGCCAGCAGTTTAACAGGGAGAGAGCAGTACTTC
TRBV7-9	NA	NA	TRBJ1-6	CASSLAQGSSYNSPLHF	TGTGCCAGCAGCTTAGCGCAGGGAAGCTCCTATAATTCACCCCTCCACTTT
TRBV9	NA	TRBD1	TRBJ1-6	CASSADRETNSPLHF	TGTGCCAGCAGCGCGGACAGGGAGACGAATTCACCCCTCCACTTT
TRBV27	NA	NA	TRBJ2-7	CASSVDGRGNF	TGTGCCAGCAGTGTAGATGGACGGGGGAACTTC
TRBV27	NA	NA	TRBJ2-2	CASGLRLGSGELFF	TGTGCCAGCGGATTGAGACTAGGGAGTGGGGAGCTGTTTTTT
TRBV6-5	once	TRBD2	TRBJ2-7	CASSYSKRGGSYEQYF	TGTGCCAGCAGTTACTCGAAGCGGGGGGGCTCCTACGAGCAGTACTTC
TRBV11-2	NA	TRBD1	TRBJ1-6	CASSPTGAGGNSPLHF	TGTGCCAGCAGCCCGACCGGGGCAGGGGGTAATTCACCCCTCCACTTT
TRBV30	NA	NA	TRBJ1-5	CAWSQISNQPQHF	TGTGCCTGGAGTCAGATTAGCAATCAGCCCCAGCATTTT
TRBV5-5	NA	TRBD1	TRBJ2-7	CASSTTGTDYEQYF	TGTGCCAGCAGCACTACCGGGACAGACTACGAGCAGTACTTC